These 14 T cell receptor beta chains came from one sample sequenced in a study of shared clonotypes between healthy human individuals. Produced via immunoSEQ multiplex PCR; TCRdb's table is partial and in-frame only. The sample holds millions of clones, roughly 96% seen once. What was sequenced was naive CD4+ T cells sorted from blood. Subset specified: CD45RA+ positively selected. All receptors derive from a man younger than 35 in good health.

The chain links TRBV11-3 to TRBJ2-3; 9 bases line up with TRBD1. V lost 5 bases and J lost 6; bases outside the gene matches: 6. CDR1 and CDR2 from the germline V gene are SGHNT and YENEEA. CDR3 length: 14 residues. The chain's CDR3 is CASSEQGARDTQYF. CDR3 in DNA: TGTGCCAGCAGCGAACAGGGGGCTCGCGATACGCAGTATTTT.

This chain joins TRBV19 and TRBJ1-4; D is perhaps TRBD1 (5 bases). CDR3 size: 16 residues. Looked up from germline, CDR1 is LNHDA and CDR2 is SQIVND (reference sequence). V lost 7 bases and J lost 4, with 19 bases in between. The CDR3 DNA follows: TGTGCCAGTAACATGGGGGGTCAGGGAGGTAATGAAAAACTGTTTTTT. It specifies CASNMGGQGGNEKLFF.

V gene TRBV18 combines with J gene TRBJ1-6; tentatively, D is TRBD1 (5 bases). The germline V and J ends were trimmed by 2 bases and 7 bases, with 12 bases remaining between them. The V gene's germline CDR1 is KGHSH and CDR2 LQKENI. The CDR3 has 15 amino acids. This CDR3 is CASSPVTAKNSPLHF. CDR3 nucleotides: TGTGCCAGCTCACCAGTGACAGCCAAAAATTCACCCCTCCACTTT.

With regard to this clone: A much more abundant neighbour one base away suggests this may be a read error. The chain is built from TRBV5-4 and TRBJ1-2; no firm D call. In germline, CDR1 is SGHNT, CDR2 YYREEE (reference sequence). There are 14 residues in the CDR3. DNA of the CDR3: TGTGCCAGCAGCTTGGCGCAGGCTAACTATGGCTACGCCTTC. Translating gives CASSLAQANYGYAF. Variable domain in full (rest from reference TRBV5-4 and TRBJ1-2): ETGVTQSPTHLIKTRGQQVTLRCSSQSGHNTVSWYQQALGQGPQFIFQYYREEENGRGNFPPRFSGLQFPNYSSELNVNALELDDSALYLCASSLAQANYGYAFGSGTRLTVV.

V gene TRBV6-5 combines with J gene TRBJ2-2, with 9 positions matching TRBD1. The CDR3 spans 14 residues. Germline trimming cut 8 bases from V and 0 bases from J; bases unmatched to any gene: 1. Germline V gene sequence: CDR1 MNHEY, CDR2 SVGAGI. CDR3 region: CASRQGANTGELFF. The CDR3 coding sequence is TGTGCCAGCCGACAGGGGGCGAACACCGGGGAGCTGTTTTTT.

This chain uses TRBV28 with TRBJ1-2; 8 bases line up with TRBD1. Germline V gene lookup returns CDR1 MDHEN and CDR2 SYDVKM. With V trimmed by 3 bases and J by 5 bases, 8 bases remained unmatched. The CDR3 spans 15 residues. The CDR3 is CASSFPDRDLYGYTF. CDR3 in DNA: TGTGCCAGCAGTTTCCCGGACAGGGACCTTTATGGCTACACCTTC.

This clone came up once. The chain is built from TRBV18 and TRBJ2-5; TRBD2 matches at 12 bases. The CDR3 runs 16 residues. Germline assignment: CDR1 KGHSH and CDR2 LQKENI. J lost 7 bases, V lost 3 bases, and 9 bases had no gene match. Written as DNA, the CDR3 is TGTGCCAGCTCACCCAGGACTAGCGGGACCGATGGGACCCAGTACTTC. Encoded protein: CASSPRTSGTDGTQYF.

As regards this clone: The sample carries other DNA sequences with the same CDR3. The V gene is TRBV30, the J gene TRBJ1-6; no firm D call. CDR3 size: 15 residues. Germline CDR1 GTSNPN, CDR2 SVGIG (reference sequence). Trimming cost V 1 base and J 0 bases, with 7 bases left between them. The CDR3 sequence is CAWSGGGSYNSPLHF. CDR3 in DNA: TGTGCCTGGAGTGGGGGAGGCTCCTATAATTCACCCCTCCACTTT.

This chain joins TRBV28 and TRBJ2-7, with 7 bases aligning to TRBD2. V shed 5 bases and J 1 base; nucleotides not matched to a gene: 5. Germline CDR1 MDHEN, CDR2 SYDVKM. The CDR3 totals 14 residues. CDR3 bases: TGTGCCAGCAGTAAGTGGGGGGGATCCTACGAGCAGTACTTC. Translation gives CASSKWGGSYEQYF.

The chain uses TRBV7-2 and TRBJ1-2, with D possibly TRBD1 on 5 matching bases. V was cut by 5 bases and J by 4 bases, with 14 bases left in between. The CDR3 totals 14 residues. Germline values: CDR1 SGHTA, CDR2 FQGNSA. This CDR3 is CASSPGSGAYGYTF. CDR3 nucleotide sequence: TGTGCCAGCAGCCCGGGTTCCGGGGCCTATGGCTACACCTTC. The whole variable domain, remainder taken from reference TRBV7-2 and TRBJ1-2, is GAGVSQSPSNKVTEKGKDVELRCDPISGHTALYWYRQSLGQGLEFLIYFQGNSAPDKSGLPSDRFSAERTGGSVSTLTIQRTQQEDSAVYLCASSPGSGAYGYTFGSGTRLTVV.

CDR3 in amino acids: CASSVGTSGSVKTEQYF. The CDR3 DNA follows: TGCGCCAGCAGCGTCGGGACTAGCGGGAGTGTAAAGACCGAGCAGTACTTC. This rearrangement joins TRBV5-1 to TRBJ2-7; 14 bases match TRBD2. V trimming: 4 bases; J trimming: 6 bases; junction bases outside the gene matches: 12. The CDR3 runs to 17 residues. Germline V gene lookup returns CDR1 SGHRS and CDR2 YFSETQ.

This clone was counted only a few times. The V and J genes are TRBV2 and TRBJ1-6, with 9 nucleotides matching TRBD1. The germline CDR1 and CDR2 sequences are SNHLY and FYNNEI. This CDR3 is built from 14 residues. V lost 5 bases, J lost 7 bases, and 3 bases stayed unmatched. Written as DNA, the CDR3 is TGTGCCAGCAGTCCCGGGACAGGGAATTCACCCCTCCACTTT. Encoded protein: CASSPGTGNSPLHF.

The count of this clone is one. V is TRBV7-8 and J is TRBJ2-3, with 9 bases fitting TRBD1. This CDR3 spans 14 amino acids. CDR1 and CDR2 (germline): SGHVS, FQNEAQ. Trimming at V came to 5 bases and at J to 4 bases, leaving 4 bases not matched to a gene. Here the CDR3 DNA reads TGTGCCAGCAGCCGGGACAGGGTGTCAGATACGCAGTATTTT. Translation: CASSRDRVSDTQYF.

The rearrangement uses TRBV9 and TRBJ2-2; 7 bases match TRBD1. The CDR3 runs 14 residues. Trimming took 5 bases from V and 5 from J; bases not matched to a gene: 6. Germline-derived CDR1 and CDR2 are SGDLS and YYNGEE. CDR3 region: CASRRQGETGELFF. In DNA form, the CDR3 reads TGTGCCAGCAGGAGACAGGGCGAAACCGGGGAGCTGTTTTTT.